This T cell receptor (beta chain) was obtained from a study of T cell changes during pregnancy in multiple sclerosis. The germline V gene encodes CDR1 SNHLY and CDR2 FYNNEI. This CDR3 is 16 amino acids long. V was trimmed by 0 bases and J by 7 bases, leaving 16 bases between them. The method was immunoSEQ multiplex PCR; TCRdb's version includes in-frame clones alone and lacks a portion of them. The sample yields 45,000 to 55,000 clones, 94% seen once. The specimen was CD8+ T cells from peripheral blood mononuclear cells, collected before pregnancy. The TCR comes from a female donor with multiple sclerosis, enrolled in a pregnancy study. The V gene is TRBV2, the J gene TRBJ2-4; a weak D match, TRBD2 (7 bases). DNA for the CDR3: TGTGCCAGCAGTGAAGCATTCGAAGGGGGGGGGAACATTCAGTACTTC. This codes for CASSEAFEGGGNIQYF. The complete variable domain, with remaining parts taken from reference TRBV2 and TRBJ2-4, reads EPEVTQTPSHQVTQMGQEVILRCVPISNHLYFYWYRQILGQKVEFLVSFYNNEISEKSEIFDDQFSVERPDGSNFTLKIRSTKLEDSAMYFCASSEAFEGGGNIQYFGAGTRLSVL.